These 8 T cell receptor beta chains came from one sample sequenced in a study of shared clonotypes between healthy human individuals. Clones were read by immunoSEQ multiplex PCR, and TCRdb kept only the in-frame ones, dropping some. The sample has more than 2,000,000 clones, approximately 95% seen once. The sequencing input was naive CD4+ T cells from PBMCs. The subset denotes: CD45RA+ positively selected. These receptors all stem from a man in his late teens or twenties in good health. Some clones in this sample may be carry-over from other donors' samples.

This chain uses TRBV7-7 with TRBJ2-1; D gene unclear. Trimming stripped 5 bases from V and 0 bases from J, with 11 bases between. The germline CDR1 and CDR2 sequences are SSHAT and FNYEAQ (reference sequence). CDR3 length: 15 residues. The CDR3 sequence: CASSPSPSSYNEQFF. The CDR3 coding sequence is TGTGCCAGCAGCCCCAGCCCCAGCTCCTACAATGAGCAGTTCTTC.

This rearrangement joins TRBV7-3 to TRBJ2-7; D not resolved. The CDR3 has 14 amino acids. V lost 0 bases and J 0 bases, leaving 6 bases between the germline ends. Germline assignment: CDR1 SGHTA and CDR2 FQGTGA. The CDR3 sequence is CASSLTVSSYEQYF. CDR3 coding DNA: TGTGCCAGCAGCTTAACCGTGAGCTCCTACGAGCAGTACTTC.

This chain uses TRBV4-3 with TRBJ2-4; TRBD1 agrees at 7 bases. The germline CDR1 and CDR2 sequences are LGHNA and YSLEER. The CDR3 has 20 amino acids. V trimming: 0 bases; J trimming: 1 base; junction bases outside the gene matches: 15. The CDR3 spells CASSQEKRQQGTLAKNIQYF. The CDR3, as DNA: TGCGCCAGCAGCCAAGAAAAAAGACAACAGGGGACCTTGGCCAAAAACATTCAGTACTTC.

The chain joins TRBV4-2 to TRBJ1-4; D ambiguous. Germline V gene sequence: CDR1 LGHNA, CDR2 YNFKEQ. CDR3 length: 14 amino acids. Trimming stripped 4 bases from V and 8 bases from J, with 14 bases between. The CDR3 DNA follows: TGTGCCAGCAGCCCCTCTTTGGTGACAGAAAAACTGTTTTTT. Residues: CASSPSLVTEKLFF.

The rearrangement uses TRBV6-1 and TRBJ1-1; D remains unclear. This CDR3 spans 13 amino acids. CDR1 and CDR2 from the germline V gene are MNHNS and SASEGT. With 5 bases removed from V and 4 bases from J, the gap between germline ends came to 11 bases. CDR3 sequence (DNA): TGTGCCAGCAGTTCTAAACGCGGCACTGAAGCTTTCTTT. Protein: CASSSKRGTEAFF.

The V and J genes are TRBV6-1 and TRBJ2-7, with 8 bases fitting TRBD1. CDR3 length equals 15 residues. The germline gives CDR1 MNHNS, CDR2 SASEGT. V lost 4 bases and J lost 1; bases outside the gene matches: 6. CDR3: CASSVQTGASYEQYF. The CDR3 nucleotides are TGTGCCAGCAGTGTGCAGACAGGGGCTTCCTACGAGCAGTACTTC.

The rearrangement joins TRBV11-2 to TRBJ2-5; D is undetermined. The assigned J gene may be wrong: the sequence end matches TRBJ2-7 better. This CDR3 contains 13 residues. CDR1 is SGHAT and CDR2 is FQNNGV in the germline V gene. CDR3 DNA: TGTGCCAGCAGCTTAGGGCTTACCTACGAGCAGTACTTC. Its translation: CASSLGLTYEQYF.

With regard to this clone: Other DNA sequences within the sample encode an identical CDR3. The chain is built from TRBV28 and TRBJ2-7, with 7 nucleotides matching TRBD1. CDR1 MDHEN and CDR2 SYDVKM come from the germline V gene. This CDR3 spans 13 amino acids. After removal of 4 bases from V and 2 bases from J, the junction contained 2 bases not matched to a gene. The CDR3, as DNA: TGTGCCAGCAGTTGGCAGGGGGCCTACGAGCAGTACTTC. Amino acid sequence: CASSWQGAYEQYF.